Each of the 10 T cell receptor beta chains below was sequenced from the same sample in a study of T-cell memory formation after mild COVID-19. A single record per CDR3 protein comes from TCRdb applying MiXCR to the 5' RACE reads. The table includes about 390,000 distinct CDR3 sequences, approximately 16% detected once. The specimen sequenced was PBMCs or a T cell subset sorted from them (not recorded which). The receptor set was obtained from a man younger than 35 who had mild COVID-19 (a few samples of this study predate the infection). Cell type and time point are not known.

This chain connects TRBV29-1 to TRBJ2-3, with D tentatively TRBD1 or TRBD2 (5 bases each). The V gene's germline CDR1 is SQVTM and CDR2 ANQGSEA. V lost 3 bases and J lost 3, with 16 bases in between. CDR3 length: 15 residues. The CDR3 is CSVEPGRGGTDTQYF. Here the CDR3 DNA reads TGCAGCGTTGAGCCGGGACGTGGAGGAACAGATACGCAGTATTTT.

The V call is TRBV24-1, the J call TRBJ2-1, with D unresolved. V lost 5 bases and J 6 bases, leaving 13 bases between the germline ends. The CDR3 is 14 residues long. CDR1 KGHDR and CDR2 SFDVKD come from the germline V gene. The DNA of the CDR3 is TGTGCCACCAGTGTACCGTACCCTCCCAATGAGCAGTTCTTC. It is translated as CATSVPYPPNEQFF.

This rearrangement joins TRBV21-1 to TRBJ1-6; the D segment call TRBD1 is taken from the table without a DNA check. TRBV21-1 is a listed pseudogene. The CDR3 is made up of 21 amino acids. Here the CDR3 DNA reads TGTGCCAGCAGCAAAGTAGCAACGGCGCTTAGAGAAGGGTGCCATTTGGTATCCCTCCACTTT. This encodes CASSKVATALREGCHLVSLHF.

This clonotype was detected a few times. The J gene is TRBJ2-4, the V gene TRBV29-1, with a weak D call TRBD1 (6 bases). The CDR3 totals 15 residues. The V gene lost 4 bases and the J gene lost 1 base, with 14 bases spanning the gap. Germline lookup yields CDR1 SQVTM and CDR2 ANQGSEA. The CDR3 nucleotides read TGCAGCGTTGGGGACGGCCAGGGGGCCAAAAACATTCAGTACTTC. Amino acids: CSVGDGQGAKNIQYF.

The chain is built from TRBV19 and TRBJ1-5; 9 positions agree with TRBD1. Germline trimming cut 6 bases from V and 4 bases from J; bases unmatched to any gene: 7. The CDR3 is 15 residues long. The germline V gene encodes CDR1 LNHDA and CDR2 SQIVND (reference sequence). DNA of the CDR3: TGTGCCAGTAGGGATCTACAGGGGGCAAATCAGCCCCAGCATTTT. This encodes CASRDLQGANQPQHF.

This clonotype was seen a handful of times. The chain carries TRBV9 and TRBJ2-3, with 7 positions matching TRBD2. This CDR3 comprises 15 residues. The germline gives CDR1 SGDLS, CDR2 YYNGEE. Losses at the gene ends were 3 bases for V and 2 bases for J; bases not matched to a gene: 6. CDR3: CASSGSSGDTDTQYF. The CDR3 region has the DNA TGTGCCAGCAGCGGCTCTAGCGGCGACACAGATACGCAGTATTTT. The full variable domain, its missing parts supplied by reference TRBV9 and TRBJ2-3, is DSGVTQTPKHLITATGQRVTLRCSPRSGDLSVYWYQQSLDQGLQFLIQYYNGEERAKGNILERFSAQQFPDLHSELNLSSLELGDSALYFCASSGSSGDTDTQYFGPGTRLTVL.

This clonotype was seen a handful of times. CDR3 coding DNA: TGTGCCAGCACCCCGAGGGAGTACGGAGATACGCAGTATTTT. This sequence encodes CASTPREYGDTQYF. V usage is TRBV7-9 and J usage is TRBJ2-3, with D possibly matching TRBD2 (5 bases). V lost 7 bases to trimming and J lost 5 bases, with 16 bases between them. The germline CDR1 and CDR2 sequences are SEHNR and FQNEAQ (reference sequence). The CDR3 extends over 14 amino acids.

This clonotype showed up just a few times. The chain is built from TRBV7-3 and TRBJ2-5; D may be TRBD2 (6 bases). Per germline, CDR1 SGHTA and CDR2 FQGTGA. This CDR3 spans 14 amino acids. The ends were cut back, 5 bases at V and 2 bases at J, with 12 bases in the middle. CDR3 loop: CASSPRAGQETQYF. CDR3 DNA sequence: TGTGCCAGCAGCCCAAGGGCGGGACAAGAGACCCAGTACTTC.

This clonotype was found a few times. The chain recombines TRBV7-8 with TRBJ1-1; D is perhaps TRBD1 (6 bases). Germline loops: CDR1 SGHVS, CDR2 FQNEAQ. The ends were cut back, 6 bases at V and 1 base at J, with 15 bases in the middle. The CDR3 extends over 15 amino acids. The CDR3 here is CASSPVGGANTEAFF. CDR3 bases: TGTGCCAGCAGTCCCGTTGGGGGGGCGAACACTGAAGCTTTCTTT.

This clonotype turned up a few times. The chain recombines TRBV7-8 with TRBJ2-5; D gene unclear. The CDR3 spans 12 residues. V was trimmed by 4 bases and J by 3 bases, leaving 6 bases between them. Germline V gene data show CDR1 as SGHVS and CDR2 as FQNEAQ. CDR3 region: CASSSREETQYF. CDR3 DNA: TGTGCCAGCAGCTCCAGAGAAGAGACCCAGTACTTC.